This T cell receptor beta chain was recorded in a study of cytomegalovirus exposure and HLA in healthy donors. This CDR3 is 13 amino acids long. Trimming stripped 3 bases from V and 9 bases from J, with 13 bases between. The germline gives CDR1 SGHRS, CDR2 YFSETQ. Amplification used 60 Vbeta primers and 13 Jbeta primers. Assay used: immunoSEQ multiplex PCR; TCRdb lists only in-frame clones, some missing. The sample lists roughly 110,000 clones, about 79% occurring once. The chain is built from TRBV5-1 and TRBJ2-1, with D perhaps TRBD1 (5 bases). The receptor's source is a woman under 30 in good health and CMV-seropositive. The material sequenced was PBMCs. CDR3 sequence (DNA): TGCGCCAGCAGCTCGTCGACAGTGGGTGAGCAGTTCTTC. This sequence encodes CASSSSTVGEQFF.